Sequencing of this T cell receptor beta chain was carried out in a study of metastatic and nonmetastatic thyroid tumors. Patients underwent thyroid surgery, and none had received any treatment before it. Germline lookup yields CDR1 MNHEY and CDR2 SVGEGT. This CDR3 has 13 amino acids. The V segment lost 5 bases and the J segment 11 bases; nucleotides outside the gene matches: 10. TCRdb re-processed the PCR reads through MiXCR. The sample has approximately 25,000 clones; about 15% are singletons. This clone was observed at least ten times. J is TRBJ1-1 and V is TRBV6-2 or TRBV6-3; TRBD1 agrees at 8 bases. The TCR originated in a male donor with papillary thyroid cancer or a benign thyroid nodule (not recorded which). Some clones in this sample may be carry-over from other donors' samples. Sequenced material: blood. CDR3 bases: TGTGCCAGCAGTCCTCAGGGGGCGCGGATGGCTTTCTTT. This codes for CASSPQGARMAFF.